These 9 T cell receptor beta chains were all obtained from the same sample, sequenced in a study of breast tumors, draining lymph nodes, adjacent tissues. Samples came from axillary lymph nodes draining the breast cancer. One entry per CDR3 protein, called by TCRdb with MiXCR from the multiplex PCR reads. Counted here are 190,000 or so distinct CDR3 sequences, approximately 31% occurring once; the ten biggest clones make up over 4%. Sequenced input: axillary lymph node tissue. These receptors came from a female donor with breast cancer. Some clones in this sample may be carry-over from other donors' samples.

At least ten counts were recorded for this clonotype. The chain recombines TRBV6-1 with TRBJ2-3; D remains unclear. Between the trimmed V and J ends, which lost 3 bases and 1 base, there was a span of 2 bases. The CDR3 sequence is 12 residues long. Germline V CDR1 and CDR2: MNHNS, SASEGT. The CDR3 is CASSDGTDTQYF. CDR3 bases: TGTGCCAGCAGTGATGGCACAGATACGCAGTATTTT.

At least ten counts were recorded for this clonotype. The CDR3 nucleotides read TGTGCCAGCAGTGAGGACAGGGAGGACTATGGCTACACCTTC. It yields the protein CASSEDREDYGYTF. This sequence joins TRBV6-4 and TRBJ1-2; 8 positions match TRBD1. The CDR3 loop spans 14 amino acids. CDR1 is MRHNA and CDR2 is SNTAGT in the germline V gene. Losses at the gene ends were 3 bases for V and 3 bases for J; bases not matched to a gene: 3.

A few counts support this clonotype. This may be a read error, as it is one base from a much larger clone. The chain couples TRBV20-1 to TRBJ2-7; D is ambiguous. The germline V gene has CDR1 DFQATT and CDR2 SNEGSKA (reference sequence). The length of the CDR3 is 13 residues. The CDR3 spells CSARDLSPYAQYF. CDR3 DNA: TGCAGTGCTAGAGATCTTTCACCCTACGCGCAGTACTTC.

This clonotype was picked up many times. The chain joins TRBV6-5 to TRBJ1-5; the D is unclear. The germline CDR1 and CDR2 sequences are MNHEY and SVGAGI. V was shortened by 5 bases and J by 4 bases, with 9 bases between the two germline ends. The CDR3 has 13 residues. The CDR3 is CASSRAVNQPQHF. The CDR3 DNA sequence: TGTGCCAGCAGTCGGGCCGTAAATCAGCCCCAGCATTTT.

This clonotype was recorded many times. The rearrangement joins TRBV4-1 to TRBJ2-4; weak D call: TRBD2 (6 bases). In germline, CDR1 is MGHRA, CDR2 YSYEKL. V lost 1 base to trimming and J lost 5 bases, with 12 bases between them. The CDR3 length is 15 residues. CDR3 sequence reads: CASSQGPREQNIQYF. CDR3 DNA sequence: TGCGCCAGCAGCCAAGGACCCCGGGAGCAAAACATTCAGTACTTC.

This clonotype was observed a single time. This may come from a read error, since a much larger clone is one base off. In DNA form, the CDR3 reads TGTGCCAGCAGTTACGACCGGACAGGGCGGTATGGCTGCACCTTC. It yields the protein CASSYDRTGRYGCTF. This sequence joins TRBV6-2 or TRBV6-3 and TRBJ1-2, with 8 bases lining up with TRBD1. CDR3 size: 15 residues. Germline values: CDR1 MNHEY, CDR2 SVGEGT.

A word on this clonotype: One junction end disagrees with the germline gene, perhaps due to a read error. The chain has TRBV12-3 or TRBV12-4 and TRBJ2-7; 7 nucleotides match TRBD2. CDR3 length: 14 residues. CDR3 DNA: TGTGCCAGCAGTTACGGCGGGAGCTCCTACGAGCGGTACTTC. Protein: CASSYGGSSYERYF.

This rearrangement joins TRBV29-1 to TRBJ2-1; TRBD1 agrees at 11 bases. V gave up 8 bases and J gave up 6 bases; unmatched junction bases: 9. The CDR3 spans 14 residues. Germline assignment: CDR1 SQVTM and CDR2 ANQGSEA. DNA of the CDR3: TGCAGCAGTTTACGGGACAGGGGGGGCAATGAGCAGTTCTTC. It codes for CSSLRDRGGNEQFF.

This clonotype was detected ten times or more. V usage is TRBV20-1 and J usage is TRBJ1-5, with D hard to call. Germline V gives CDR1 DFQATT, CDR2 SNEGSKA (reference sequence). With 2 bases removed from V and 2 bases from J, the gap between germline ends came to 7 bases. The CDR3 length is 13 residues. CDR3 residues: CSARSVGNQPQHF. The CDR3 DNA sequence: TGCAGTGCTAGATCAGTTGGCAATCAGCCCCAGCATTTT.